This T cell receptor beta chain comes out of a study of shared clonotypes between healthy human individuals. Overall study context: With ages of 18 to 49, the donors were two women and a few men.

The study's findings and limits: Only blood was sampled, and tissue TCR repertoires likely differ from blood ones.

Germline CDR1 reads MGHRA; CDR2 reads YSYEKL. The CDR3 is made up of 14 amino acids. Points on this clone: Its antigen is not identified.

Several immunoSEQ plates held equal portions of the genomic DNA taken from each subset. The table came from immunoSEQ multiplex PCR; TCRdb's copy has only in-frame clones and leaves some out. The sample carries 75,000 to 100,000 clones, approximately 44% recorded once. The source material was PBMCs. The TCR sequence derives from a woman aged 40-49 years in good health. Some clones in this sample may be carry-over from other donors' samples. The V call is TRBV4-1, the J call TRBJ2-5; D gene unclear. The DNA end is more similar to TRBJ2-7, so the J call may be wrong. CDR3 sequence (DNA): TGCGCCAGCAGCCAAGATGCAGTCACCTACGAGCAGTACTTC. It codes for CASSQDAVTYEQYF.